This TCR beta chain was sequenced for a study of read filtering for tumor transcriptome and immune sequencing. Germline V lookup: CDR1 MNHEY, CDR2 SVGEGT. V was clipped by 7 bases and J by 0 bases, with 12 bases between them. The CDR3 length is 14 residues. The library was built from about 400 ng RNA with molecular barcoded adaptors for alpha/delta and beta/gamma chains. Each CDR3 protein gets one entry after TCRdb re-called the reads with MiXCR. The table records approximately 65,000 distinct CDR3 sequences, around 13% of them present only once. This sequence originates from a donor at least 40 years old with multiple myeloma. V and J are TRBV6-2 or TRBV6-3 and TRBJ1-1; no firm D call. The sequencing sample was made of a population of CD138-negative cells sorted from bone marrow. CDR3 sequence (DNA): TGTGCCAGCACCTATGGACCGGTGAACACTGAAGCTTTCTTT. It encodes CASTYGPVNTEAFF.